This T cell receptor beta chain appears in the sequencing data of a study of OX40 agonist ivuxolimab in advanced cancers. About the study: Given to patients was ivuxolimab, an agonistic anti-OX40 (CD134) antibody. Study conclusions and caveats: Mean expanded clone counts were higher in CD8+ than CD4+ T cells. Relatively little clonal expansion, among the lowest observed, appeared in partial responders at 0.1-3.0 mg/kg.

Patients with a history of autoimmune disease or on systemic immunosuppression were excluded. As concerns this clone: What it binds is unknown.

Some clones are missing from TCRdb's copy, which holds only in-frame ones; the method was immunoSEQ multiplex PCR. The sample yields 40,000 to 55,000 clones, roughly four fifths seen once. With 0 bases removed from V and 2 bases from J, the gap between germline ends came to 8 bases. CDR3 size: 14 residues. Germline V lookup: CDR1 MNHNY, CDR2 SVGAGI (reference sequence). This material consisted of CD4+ or CD8+ T cells sorted from blood, taken in a trial of the OX40 agonist ivuxolimab. This chain links TRBV6-6 with TRBJ2-7; D is uncertain. The sequence was collected from an adult with an advanced solid tumor such as melanoma, head and neck, liver or kidney cancer. The CDR3 here is CASSYSSRAYEQYF. As DNA, the CDR3 is TGTGCCAGCAGTTACTCCTCACGTGCCTACGAGCAGTACTTC.